This passage covers 25 T cell receptor beta chains from one sample sequenced in a study of spatial heterogeneity in lung cancer. Time point indicated: sample taken at primary tumor resection. The authors sequenced whole RNA from tumor, nontumor lung or frozen PBMC without sorting. MiXCR, run by TCRdb on the 5' RACE reads, gives a single entry per CDR3 protein. The sample carries 13,000 to 15,000 distinct CDR3 sequences, about a tenth recorded once. The sample consisted of PBMCs, taken at surgery. The origin of the receptors is a female donor with early-stage non-small cell lung cancer.

At least ten counts were recorded for this clonotype. The chain recombines TRBV11-1 with TRBJ1-6; D remains unclear. The CDR3 totals 14 residues. V lost 5 bases and J lost 9, with 14 bases in between. Germline V gene lookup returns CDR1 SGHAT and CDR2 FQDESV (reference sequence). This CDR3 reads CASSPRNSVSPLHF. The CDR3 DNA is TGTGCCAGCAGCCCACGCAATTCAGTTTCACCCCTCCACTTT.

In this sample, this clonotype turned up many times. The rearrangement links TRBV10-3 to TRBJ1-1; D remains ambiguous. The CDR3 has 13 residues. Trimming pared 2 bases from V and 4 bases from J, leaving 8 bases between. From germline, CDR1 is ENHRY and CDR2 SYGVKD. The CDR3 loop is CAISEAVGTEAFF. CDR3 DNA: TGTGCCATCAGTGAGGCGGTCGGCACTGAAGCTTTCTTT.

The sample holds many counts of this clonotype. This rearrangement joins TRBV7-6 to TRBJ1-3; D gene ambiguous. CDR3 length equals 15 residues. Germline CDR1 is SGHVS and CDR2 is FNYEAQ. Trimming removed 4 bases at V and 0 bases at J, with 10 bases between. CDR3 nucleotide sequence: TGTGCCAGCAGCTATTCCAGCAGCTCTGGAAACACCATATATTTT. Its translation is CASSYSSSSGNTIYF.

This clonotype showed up many times. The chain carries TRBV27 and TRBJ2-7, with D maybe TRBD1 (6 bases). The CDR3 covers 19 residues. The V gene's germline CDR1 is MNHEY and CDR2 SMNVEV (reference sequence). V shed 4 bases and J shed 3 bases, with 28 bases lying between them. CDR3 bases: TGTGCCAGCAGTTCCCTCGGGAACAGGGCTGATAAGATACGCTACGAGCAGTACTTC. Translating it yields CASSSLGNRADKIRYEQYF.

The chain is built from TRBV7-9 and TRBJ2-5, with D uncertain. Germline V gene data show CDR1 as SEHNR and CDR2 as FQNEAQ (reference sequence). V lost 6 bases and J lost 7, with 12 bases in between. The CDR3 length is 12 residues. CDR3 nucleotide sequence: TGTGCCAGCAGTCCCGAGCTGGGGACCCAGTACTTC. This sequence encodes CASSPELGTQYF.

Many counts were recorded for this clonotype. The chain joins TRBV7-8 to TRBJ2-7, with 13 bases lining up with TRBD2. This CDR3 is 17 amino acids long. Germline lookup yields CDR1 SGHVS and CDR2 FQNEAQ. J was trimmed by 6 bases and V by 5 bases; bases with no gene match: 13. CDR3 in DNA: TGTGCCAGCAGCCTCCGGCCGACTACTAGCGGGGGGGGCGAGCAGTACTTC. It translates to CASSLRPTTSGGGEQYF.

The chain couples TRBV10-3 to TRBJ1-2; D is perhaps TRBD1 (5 bases). Germline V gives CDR1 ENHRY, CDR2 SYGVKD. The CDR3 covers 12 residues. Trimming shortened V by 5 bases and J by 7 bases, and 11 bases separated the two germline ends. CDR3 nucleotide sequence: TGTGCCATCAGTAGACAGAGCAGTGGCTACACCTTC. Its protein is CAISRQSSGYTF.

The rearrangement links TRBV5-1 to TRBJ1-4; D remains unclear. The length of the CDR3 is 15 residues. V was shortened by 4 bases and J by 0 bases, with 10 bases between the two germline ends. The V gene's germline CDR1 is SGHRS and CDR2 YFSETQ. The CDR3 nucleotides read TGCGCCAGCAGCCCGGGCCTTACAACTAATGAAAAACTGTTTTTT. It is translated as CASSPGLTTNEKLFF.

This clonotype appeared a few times. J is TRBJ2-1 and V is TRBV19; 9 bases line up with TRBD1. V lost 4 bases and J lost 2; bases outside the gene matches: 3. This CDR3 is 15 amino acids long. Germline loops: CDR1 LNHDA, CDR2 SQIVND (reference sequence). CDR3 in DNA: TGTGCCAGTAGTAGACAGGGGGGACCCTACAATGAGCAGTTCTTC. Translated, it gives CASSRQGGPYNEQFF. Variable domain in full (rest from reference TRBV19 and TRBJ2-1): DGGITQSPKYLFRKEGQNVTLSCEQNLNHDAMYWYRQDPGQGLRLIYYSQIVNDFQKGDIAEGYSVSREKKESFPLTVTSAQKNPTAFYLCASSRQGGPYNEQFFGPGTRLTVL.

This clonotype showed up just a few times. The chain carries TRBV11-1 and TRBJ2-1; 8 bases are shared with TRBD1. Trimming cost V 5 bases and J 3 bases; bases outside gene matches: 6. This CDR3 is built from 15 residues. CDR1 and CDR2 (germline): SGHAT, FQDESV (reference sequence). This chain's CDR3 is CASSQWTGNYNEQFF. The CDR3 DNA reads TGTGCCAGCAGCCAATGGACAGGGAACTACAATGAGCAGTTCTTC.

This clonotype was counted only a few times. This chain uses TRBV30 with TRBJ2-7; TRBD2 matches at 7 bases. V lost 6 bases and J lost 5; bases outside the gene matches: 7. The CDR3 spans 12 residues. Germline CDR1 and CDR2: GTSNPN and SVGIG (reference sequence). In nucleotides, the CDR3 is TGTGCCTGCCGGGGGAGGGCTAACGAGCAGTACTTC. It codes for CACRGRANEQYF.

This clonotype was recorded many times. The chain joins TRBV7-9 to TRBJ2-5; D may be TRBD2 (5 bases). Germline CDR1 reads SEHNR; CDR2 reads FQNEAQ (reference sequence). The V end was cut by 3 bases, the J end by 3 bases, with 11 bases between. The CDR3 loop spans 14 amino acids. The CDR3 region is CASSFLLVEETQYF. DNA of the CDR3: TGTGCCAGCAGCTTTCTACTAGTAGAAGAGACCCAGTACTTC.

This clonotype was detected only a few times. The chain links TRBV7-2 to TRBJ2-5; no definite D call. The V and J ends lost 5 bases and 5 bases respectively, with 15 bases between them. This CDR3 has 14 residues. In germline, CDR1 is SGHTA, CDR2 FQGNSA. The CDR3 loop is CASSPVSAKETQYF. The CDR3 coding sequence is TGTGCCAGCAGCCCAGTCAGCGCGAAGGAGACCCAGTACTTC.

Concerning this clonotype: A single base separates this from a much larger clone, so it may be a read error. This chain links TRBV28 with TRBJ2-5; D is unclear. Germline lookup yields CDR1 MDHEN and CDR2 SYDVKM. This CDR3 region has 14 residues. The CDR3 nucleotides are TGTGTCAGCAGCCTAGGACGGAGACAAGAGACCCAGTACTTC. Its translation is CVSSLGRRQETQYF.

At least ten counts were recorded for this clonotype. V is TRBV20-1 and J is TRBJ2-2; D not certain. The CDR3 extends over 14 amino acids. Trimming cost V 3 bases and J 4 bases, with 12 bases left between them. Germline values: CDR1 DFQATT, CDR2 SNEGSKA (reference sequence). CDR3 DNA sequence: TGCAGTGCTAGGAAGAGGTCAGTCACCGGGGAGCTGTTTTTT. Protein product: CSARKRSVTGELFF.

This clonotype appeared many times. The chain is built from TRBV20-1 and TRBJ1-1; possibly TRBD1 for D (6 bases). Germline V CDR1 and CDR2: DFQATT, SNEGSKA (reference sequence). The CDR3 is made up of 13 amino acids. Here the CDR3 reads CRGLGQTNTEAFF. DNA of the CDR3: TGCAGGGGCCTTGGACAGACGAACACTGAAGCTTTCTTT.

This clonotype was observed at least ten times. The rearrangement uses TRBV19 and TRBJ1-5; TRBD1 matches 7 bases. The CDR3 spans 16 residues. Germline CDR1 LNHDA, CDR2 SQIVND (reference sequence). Trimming cost V 7 bases and J 4 bases; bases outside gene matches: 13. The CDR3 DNA follows: TGTGCCAGTAAGGTCGGGAACAGGGGACAAAATCAGCCCCAGCATTTT. Encoded protein: CASKVGNRGQNQPQHF.

In this sample, this clonotype turned up many times. The chain recombines TRBV10-1 with TRBJ2-5; D tentatively fits TRBD1 or TRBD2 (6 bases each). V was pared by 0 bases and J by 5 bases, with 10 bases between. Germline-derived CDR1 and CDR2 are WNHNN and SYGVQD (reference sequence). The CDR3 loop spans 14 amino acids. CDR3 protein: CASSESGGRETQYF. The CDR3 bases are TGCGCCAGCAGTGAGTCTGGGGGGCGGGAGACCCAGTACTTC.

The chain combines TRBV6-5 with TRBJ1-5; a possible D gene is TRBD1 (5 bases). V was pared by 4 bases and J by 6 bases, with 10 bases between. Germline V CDR1 and CDR2: MNHEY, SVGAGI. The CDR3 spans 13 residues. CDR3 DNA sequence: TGTGCCAGCAGTTGCTCAGGGCTTCAGCCCCAGCATTTT. As protein: CASSCSGLQPQHF.

The chain employs TRBV9 and TRBJ1-6; 9 bases line up with TRBD1. Trimming at V came to 2 bases and at J to 0 bases, leaving 3 bases not matched to a gene. The CDR3 covers 17 residues. Germline V CDR1 and CDR2: SGDLS, YYNGEE. In DNA form, the CDR3 reads TGTGCCAGCAGCGTCGGACAGGGGAGCTCCTATAATTCACCCCTCCACTTT. Protein product: CASSVGQGSSYNSPLHF.

This clonotype was recorded many times. The chain has TRBV28 and TRBJ2-6; D uncertain. V was trimmed by 8 bases and J by 0 bases, leaving 2 bases between them. Germline V gene sequence: CDR1 MDHEN, CDR2 SYDVKM. The CDR3 is made up of 12 amino acids. CDR3 residues: CASVSGANVLTF. CDR3 DNA: TGTGCCAGCGTCTCTGGGGCCAACGTCCTGACTTTC.

This clonotype came up many times. CDR3 nucleotide sequence: TGTGCCAGCAGCCTGGGACAGGCTTCCTACGAGCAGTACTTC. Translating it yields CASSLGQASYEQYF. The rearrangement links TRBV3-1 to TRBJ2-7; TRBD1 matches at 8 bases. The CDR3 has 14 residues. J lost 1 base, V lost 4 bases, and 3 bases had no gene match. Germline values: CDR1 LGHDT, CDR2 YNNKEL (reference sequence).

This clonotype has a count of ten or more. The chain couples TRBV6-4 to TRBJ2-1; possible D gene TRBD2, 5 bases. Trimming shortened V by 4 bases and J by 9 bases, and 19 bases separated the two germline ends. CDR1 and CDR2 (germline): MRHNA, SNTAGT. The CDR3 runs to 15 residues. Here the CDR3 reads CASSARAIEGSEQFF. CDR3 coding DNA: TGTGCCAGCAGTGCCCGGGCAATAGAGGGTAGTGAGCAGTTCTTC.

The table lists this clonotype with many counts. V and J are TRBV2 and TRBJ2-5; the D is unclear. The CDR3 spans 16 residues. Germline CDR1 reads SNHLY; CDR2 reads FYNNEI. V lost 2 bases to trimming and J lost 4 bases, with 17 bases between them. CDR3 residues: CASSELLGPQGETQYF. The CDR3, as DNA: TGTGCCAGCAGTGAACTTCTCGGACCCCAAGGAGAGACCCAGTACTTC.

This clonotype was counted ten times or more. The chain uses TRBV6-5 and TRBJ2-1; D gene ambiguous. The length of the CDR3 is 11 residues. Per germline, CDR1 MNHEY and CDR2 SVGAGI. Trimming left V 7 bases short and J 5 bases short, with 6 bases between. The CDR3 protein is CASTNHNEQFF. The CDR3 DNA follows: TGTGCCAGCACCAATCACAATGAGCAGTTCTTC.